These 19 T cell receptor beta chains were sequenced from one sample in a study of beta chain features in type 1 diabetes. Reverse transcribing all isolated RNA meant expressed TCRB transcripts were sequenced. Repertoires were generated with immunoSEQ multiplex PCR, while TCRdb's copy carries only in-frame clones and drops some. The table records about 280,000 clones, approximately 16% of them present only once. Their antigen targets remain unknown. Whole-study results and caveats: Shortening that was moderate but significant affected the TCRB CDR3s of Type 1 diabetes patients in all four CD4+ subsets.

The specimen sequenced was naive CD4+ T cells from blood. Receptors originate from a man between 18 and 29 years old with type 1 diabetes.

The chain couples TRBV7-8 to TRBJ2-3, with TRBD1 matching 8 bases. The CDR3 runs to 15 residues. Germline CDR1 SGHVS, CDR2 FQNEAQ. The trim removed 5 bases at V and 4 bases at J, leaving 8 bases unmatched. The CDR3 spells CASSLSRGRPDTQYF. Here the CDR3 DNA reads TGTGCCAGCAGCCTCAGCAGGGGGCGGCCAGATACGCAGTATTTT.

This chain links TRBV5-1 with TRBJ1-2; 9 bases line up with TRBD1. The germline V gene encodes CDR1 SGHRS and CDR2 YFSETQ. The CDR3 is 16 residues long. V was pared by 4 bases and J by 2 bases, with 9 bases of the junction left unmatched. DNA for the CDR3: TGCGCCAGCAGCGGGGGGACAGGGATGTTAAACTATGGCTACACCTTC. Translation: CASSGGTGMLNYGYTF.

This clone was seen only a few times. The rearrangement uses TRBV7-2 and TRBJ2-3; D is unresolved. The CDR3 runs to 13 residues. CDR1 SGHTA and CDR2 FQGNSA come from the germline V gene. The germline V and J ends were trimmed by 5 bases and 2 bases, with 8 bases remaining between them. Written as DNA, the CDR3 is TGTGCCAGCAGCGCTTCCTACACAGATACGCAGTATTTT. Translated, it gives CASSASYTDTQYF.

The chain links TRBV19 to TRBJ1-2; 8 bases fit TRBD1. CDR3 length: 13 residues. Germline V gives CDR1 LNHDA, CDR2 SQIVND (reference sequence). The V segment lost 10 bases and the J segment 4 bases; nucleotides outside the gene matches: 8. In DNA form, the CDR3 reads TGTGCCACCTCGGACAGGGCGCCCTATGGCTACACCTTC. Amino acids: CATSDRAPYGYTF.

The gene calls are TRBV5-5 and TRBJ1-2, with D tentatively TRBD1 (6 bases). This CDR3 contains 13 residues. V was clipped by 2 bases and J by 2 bases, with 7 bases between them. CDR1 and CDR2 from the germline V gene are SGHKS and YYEKEE (reference sequence). Here the CDR3 DNA reads TGTGCCAGCAGCTTAGGGACAAACTATGGCTACACCTTC. Amino acid sequence: CASSLGTNYGYTF.

This chain uses TRBV5-6 with TRBJ2-1; D possibly corresponds to TRBD1 (6 bases). V lost 3 bases and J 9 bases, leaving 19 bases between the germline ends. This CDR3 contains 15 residues. Germline V gene sequence: CDR1 SGHDT, CDR2 YYEEEE. The CDR3 sequence is CASSYPDRPTGEQFF. DNA of the CDR3: TGTGCCAGCAGCTACCCGGACAGACCTACGGGTGAGCAGTTCTTC.

V and J are TRBV6-5 and TRBJ2-3; D remains ambiguous. The germline V and J ends were trimmed by 2 bases and 4 bases, with 10 bases remaining between them. This CDR3 is built from 14 residues. Germline V lookup: CDR1 MNHEY, CDR2 SVGAGI. The CDR3 DNA sequence: TGTGCCAGCAGTTACGTCCAGGTTTCAGATACGCAGTATTTT. It encodes CASSYVQVSDTQYF.

The chain couples TRBV6-5 to TRBJ2-1, with D tentatively TRBD2 (6 bases). V lost 3 bases and J lost 2, with 14 bases in between. The CDR3 totals 16 residues. Germline V lookup: CDR1 MNHEY, CDR2 SVGAGI. CDR3: CASSYTGTQTYNEQFF. For the CDR3, the DNA is TGTGCCAGCAGTTATACCGGGACTCAGACCTACAATGAGCAGTTCTTC.

This clone has a handful of counts. The chain links TRBV28 to TRBJ2-1, with 11 bases fitting TRBD2. CDR1 and CDR2 from the germline V gene are MDHEN and SYDVKM. This CDR3 region has 15 residues. J lost 0 bases, V lost 8 bases, and 3 bases had no gene match. The CDR3 DNA reads as TGTGCCAGCGGACTAGCGGGCGGCTCCTACAATGAGCAGTTCTTC. It specifies CASGLAGGSYNEQFF.

This clone was counted only a few times. V gene TRBV6-5 combines with J gene TRBJ1-1, with 7 bases fitting TRBD1. From germline, CDR1 is MNHEY and CDR2 SVGAGI. The CDR3 loop spans 15 amino acids. V was clipped by 0 bases and J by 6 bases; unmatched bases: 7. CDR3 nucleotide sequence: TGTGCCAGCAGTTACTCCAGGACAGGAGTCGCTGAAGCTTTCTTT. Translation gives CASSYSRTGVAEAFF.

This clone has a handful of counts. The rearrangement uses TRBV6-6 and TRBJ2-7; possible D gene TRBD1, 6 bases. With 8 bases removed from V and 4 bases from J, the gap between germline ends came to 12 bases. Germline CDR1 is MNHNY and CDR2 is SVGAGI (reference sequence). The CDR3 sequence is 12 residues long. The CDR3 spells CASAPGTYEQYF. The CDR3 DNA sequence: TGTGCCAGCGCGCCGGGGACATACGAGCAGTACTTC.

V usage is TRBV7-9 and J usage is TRBJ2-7, with D perhaps TRBD1 (5 bases). Trimming left V 1 base short and J 1 base short, with 8 bases between. This CDR3 is built from 14 residues. Germline CDR1 reads SEHNR; CDR2 reads FQNEAQ (reference sequence). CDR3 protein: CASSLVRGSYEQYF. CDR3 in DNA: TGTGCCAGCAGCTTAGTTAGGGGTTCCTACGAGCAGTACTTC.

This clone has only a few counts. J is TRBJ1-2 and V is TRBV15; D is undetermined. V lost 5 bases to trimming and J lost 6 bases, with 16 bases between them. Looked up from germline, CDR1 is LNHNV and CDR2 is YYDKDF (reference sequence). The CDR3 is made up of 14 amino acids. The CDR3 loop reads CATSGAEGRDGYTF. The CDR3 region has the DNA TGTGCCACCAGCGGCGCGGAGGGCCGGGATGGCTACACCTTC.

J is TRBJ1-6 and V is TRBV2, with D hard to call. The CDR3 runs 14 residues. The V gene lost 5 bases and the J gene lost 7 bases, with 12 bases spanning the gap. The V gene's germline CDR1 is SNHLY and CDR2 FYNNEI. The DNA for the CDR3 is TGTGCCAGCAGTACACAGTCTCTGAATTCACCCCTCCACTTT. This gives the protein CASSTQSLNSPLHF. Using reference TRBV2 and TRBJ1-6 for the parts outside the CDR3, the full variable domain is EPEVTQTPSHQVTQMGQEVILRCVPISNHLYFYWYRQILGQKVEFLVSFYNNEISEKSEIFDDQFSVERPDGSNFTLKIRSTKLEDSAMYFCASSTQSLNSPLHFGNGTRLTVT.

This clone was observed a few times. V and J are TRBV7-9 and TRBJ1-2, with D unresolved. Per germline, CDR1 SEHNR and CDR2 FQNEAQ (reference sequence). The CDR3 spans 12 residues. Deletions cut 5 bases from V and 6 bases from J, with 10 bases between. This chain's CDR3 is CASSPTKDGYTF. The CDR3 DNA follows: TGTGCCAGCAGCCCGACAAAGGATGGCTACACCTTC.

The rearrangement uses TRBV28 and TRBJ2-1, with 7 bases matching TRBD1. The V gene end was trimmed by 8 bases and the J gene end by 8 bases; junction bases not matched to a gene: 9. This CDR3 comprises 13 residues. The germline CDR1 and CDR2 sequences are MDHEN and SYDVKM. In nucleotides, the CDR3 is TGTGCCAGCTACAGACAGGGTTGGGATGAGCAGTTCTTC. This sequence encodes CASYRQGWDEQFF. Drawing the rest from reference TRBV28 and TRBJ2-1, the complete variable domain is DVKVTQSSRYLVKRTGEKVFLECVQDMDHENMFWYRQDPGLGLRLIYFSYDVKMKEKGDIPEGYSVSREKKERFSLILESASTNQTSMYLCASYRQGWDEQFFGPGTRLTVL.

The rearrangement uses TRBV5-1 and TRBJ1-4, with D possibly TRBD1 on 6 matching bases. The V and J ends lost 2 bases and 6 bases respectively, with 11 bases between them. CDR3 length: 14 amino acids. CDR1 and CDR2 from the germline V gene are SGHRS and YFSETQ. The CDR3 protein is CASSFAQGDEKLFF. The CDR3 DNA is TGCGCCAGCAGCTTCGCACAGGGTGATGAAAAACTGTTTTTT.

This clone was picked up a small number of times. CDR3 coding DNA: TGTGCCAGCAGCTTAGTGCGGGGCGGCGATGAAAAACTGTTTTTT. Translated: CASSLVRGGDEKLFF. V is TRBV7-6 and J is TRBJ1-4, with D possibly being TRBD1 (5 bases). Germline CDR1 is SGHVS and CDR2 is FNYEAQ. The CDR3 contains 15 residues. V was pared by 1 base and J by 6 bases, with 12 bases between.

This clone was seen more than once but under ten times. The chain combines TRBV5-1 with TRBJ2-2, with a weak D call TRBD2 (6 bases). The CDR3 is 14 residues long. V was clipped by 2 bases and J by 3 bases, with 8 bases between them. Germline values: CDR1 SGHRS, CDR2 YFSETQ. CDR3 sequence (DNA): TGCGCCAGCAGCTTCCCTAGCGACACCGGGGAGCTGTTTTTT. This encodes CASSFPSDTGELFF. Full variable domain (outside the CDR3, taken from reference TRBV5-1 and TRBJ2-2): KAGVTQTPRYLIKTRGQQVTLSCSPISGHRSVSWYQQTPGQGLQFLFEYFSETQRNKGNFPGRFSGRQFSNSRSEMNVSTLELGDSALYLCASSFPSDTGELFFGEGSRLTVL.